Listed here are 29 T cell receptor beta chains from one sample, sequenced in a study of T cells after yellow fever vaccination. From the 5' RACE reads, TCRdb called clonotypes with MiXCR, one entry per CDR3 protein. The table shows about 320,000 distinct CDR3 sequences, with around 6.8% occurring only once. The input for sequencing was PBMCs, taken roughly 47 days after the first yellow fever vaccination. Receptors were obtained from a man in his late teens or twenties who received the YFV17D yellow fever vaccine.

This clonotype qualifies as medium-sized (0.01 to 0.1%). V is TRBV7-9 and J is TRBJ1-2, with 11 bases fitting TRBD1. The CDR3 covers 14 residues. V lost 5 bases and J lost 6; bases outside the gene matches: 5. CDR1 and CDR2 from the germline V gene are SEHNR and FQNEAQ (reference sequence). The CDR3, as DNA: TGTGCCAGCAGCGACGGACAGGGGGCTGATGGCTACACCTTC. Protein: CASSDGQGADGYTF.

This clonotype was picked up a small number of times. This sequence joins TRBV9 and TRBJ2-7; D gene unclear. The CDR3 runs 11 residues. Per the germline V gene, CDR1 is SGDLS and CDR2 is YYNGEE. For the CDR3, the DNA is TGTGCCAGCAGCGTAAATGATGGGTGGGACGTC. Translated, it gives CASSVNDGWDV.

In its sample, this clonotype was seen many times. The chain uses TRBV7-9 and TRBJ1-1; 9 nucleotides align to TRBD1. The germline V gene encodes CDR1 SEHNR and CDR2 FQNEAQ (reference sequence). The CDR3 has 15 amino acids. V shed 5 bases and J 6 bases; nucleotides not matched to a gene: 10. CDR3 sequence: CASSRPGTGPAEAFF. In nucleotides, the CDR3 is TGTGCCAGCAGCCGTCCCGGGACAGGGCCCGCTGAAGCTTTCTTT.

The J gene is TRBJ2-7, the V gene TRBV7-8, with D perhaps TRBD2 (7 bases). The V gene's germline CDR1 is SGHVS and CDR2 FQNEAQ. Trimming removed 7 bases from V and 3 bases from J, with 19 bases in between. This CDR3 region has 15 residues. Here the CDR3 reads CASTPDWGGNYEQYF. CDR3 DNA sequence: TGTGCCAGCACCCCAGATTGGGGGGGCAACTACGAGCAGTACTTC.

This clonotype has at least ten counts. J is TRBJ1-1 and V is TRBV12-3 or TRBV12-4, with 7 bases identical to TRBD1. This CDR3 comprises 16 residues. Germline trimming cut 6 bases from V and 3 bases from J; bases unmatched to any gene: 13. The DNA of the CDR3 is TGTGCCAGCAGCCCATTATCGGGACAGAGGTACACTGAAGCTTTCTTT. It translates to CASSPLSGQRYTEAFF.

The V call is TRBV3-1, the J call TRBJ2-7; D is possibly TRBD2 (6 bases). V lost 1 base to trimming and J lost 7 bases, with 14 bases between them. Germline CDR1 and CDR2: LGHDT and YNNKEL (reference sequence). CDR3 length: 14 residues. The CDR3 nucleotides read TGTGCCAGCAGCCAAGGGTGGCAGGAGGGAGAGCAGTACTTC. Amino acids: CASSQGWQEGEQYF.

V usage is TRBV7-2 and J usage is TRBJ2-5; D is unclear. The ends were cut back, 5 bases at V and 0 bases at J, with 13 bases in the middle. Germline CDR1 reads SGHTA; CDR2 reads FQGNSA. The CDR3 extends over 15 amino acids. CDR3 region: CASSIRQVYQETQYF. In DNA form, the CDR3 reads TGTGCCAGCAGCATCCGACAAGTGTACCAAGAGACCCAGTACTTC.

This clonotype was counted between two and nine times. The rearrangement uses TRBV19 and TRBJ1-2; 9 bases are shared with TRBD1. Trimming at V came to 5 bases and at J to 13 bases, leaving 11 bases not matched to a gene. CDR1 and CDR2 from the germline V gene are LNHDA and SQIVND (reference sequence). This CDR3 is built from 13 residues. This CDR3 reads CASSPTTGQGRTF. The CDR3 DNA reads TGTGCCAGTAGTCCGACCACGGGACAGGGTCGCACCTTC.

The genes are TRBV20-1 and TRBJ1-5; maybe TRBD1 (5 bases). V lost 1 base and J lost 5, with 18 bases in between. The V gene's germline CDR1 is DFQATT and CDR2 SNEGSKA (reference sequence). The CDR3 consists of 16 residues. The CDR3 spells CSARVPRGLEDQPQHF. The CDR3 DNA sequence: TGCAGTGCTAGAGTTCCACGGGGCCTTGAGGATCAGCCCCAGCATTTT.

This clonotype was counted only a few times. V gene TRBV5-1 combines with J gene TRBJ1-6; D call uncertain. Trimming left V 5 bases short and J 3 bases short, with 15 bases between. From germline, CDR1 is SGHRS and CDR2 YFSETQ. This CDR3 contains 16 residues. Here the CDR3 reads CASRGRGNDYNSPLHF. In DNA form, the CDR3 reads TGCGCCAGCAGGGGTCGGGGAAACGACTATAATTCACCCCTCCACTTT.

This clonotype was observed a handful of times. CDR3 residues: CASSLAFGQELEAFF. CDR3 nucleotides: TGTGCCAGCAGCTTAGCTTTCGGGCAGGAACTTGAAGCTTTCTTT. This chain joins TRBV7-9 and TRBJ1-1; D ambiguous. The germline gives CDR1 SEHNR, CDR2 FQNEAQ (reference sequence). The CDR3 sequence is 15 residues long. Trimming removed 0 bases from V and 7 bases from J, with 15 bases in between. Together with reference TRBV7-9 and TRBJ1-1, the CDR3 gives the full variable domain: DTGVSQNPRHKITKRGQNVTFRCDPISEHNRLYWYRQTLGQGPEFLTYFQNEAQLEKSRLLSDRFSAERPKGSFSTLEIQRTEQGDSAMYLCASSLAFGQELEAFFGQGTRLTVV.

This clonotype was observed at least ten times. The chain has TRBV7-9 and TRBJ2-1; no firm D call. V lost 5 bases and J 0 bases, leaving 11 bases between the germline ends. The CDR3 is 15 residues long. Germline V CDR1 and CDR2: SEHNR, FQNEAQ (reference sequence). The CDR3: CASSHVPSSYNEQFF. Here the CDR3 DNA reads TGTGCCAGCAGCCACGTCCCTAGCTCCTACAATGAGCAGTTCTTC.

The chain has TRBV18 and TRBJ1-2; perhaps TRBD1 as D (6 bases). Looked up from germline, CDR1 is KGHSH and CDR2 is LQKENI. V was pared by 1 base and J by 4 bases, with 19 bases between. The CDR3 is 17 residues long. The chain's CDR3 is CASSPQTGTLNFYGYTF. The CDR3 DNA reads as TGTGCCAGCTCACCACAGACTGGGACACTAAATTTCTATGGCTACACCTTC.

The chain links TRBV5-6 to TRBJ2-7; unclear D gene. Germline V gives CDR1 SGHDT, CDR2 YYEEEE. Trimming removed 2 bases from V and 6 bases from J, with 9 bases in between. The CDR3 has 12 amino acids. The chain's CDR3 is CASSFNSVEQYF. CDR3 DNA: TGTGCCAGCAGCTTTAACTCTGTCGAGCAGTACTTC. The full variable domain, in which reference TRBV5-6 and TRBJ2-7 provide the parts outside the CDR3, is DAGVTQSPTHLIKTRGQQVTLRCSPKSGHDTVSWYQQALGQGPQFIFQYYEEEERQRGNFPDRFSGHQFPNYSSELNVNALLLGDSALYLCASSFNSVEQYFGPGTRLTVT.

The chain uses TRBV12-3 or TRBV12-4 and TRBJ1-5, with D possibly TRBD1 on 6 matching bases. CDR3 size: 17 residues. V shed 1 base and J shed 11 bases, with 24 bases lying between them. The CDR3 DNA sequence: TGTGCCAGCAGTTTAGTATCGGACAGAGGGGTGGGTTGGTCCCAGCATTTT. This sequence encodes CASSLVSDRGVGWSQHF.

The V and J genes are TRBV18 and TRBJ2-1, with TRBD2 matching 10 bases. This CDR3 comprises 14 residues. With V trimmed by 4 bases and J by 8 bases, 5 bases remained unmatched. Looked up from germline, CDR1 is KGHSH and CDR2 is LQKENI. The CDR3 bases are TGTGCCAGCTCACAGTTAGCGGGGGGCTATGAGCAGTTCTTC. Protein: CASSQLAGGYEQFF.

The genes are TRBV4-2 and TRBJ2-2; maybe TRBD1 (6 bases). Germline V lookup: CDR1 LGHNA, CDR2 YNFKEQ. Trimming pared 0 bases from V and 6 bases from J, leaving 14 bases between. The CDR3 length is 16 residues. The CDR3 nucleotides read TGTGCCAGCAGCCAAGATAGCCCCTGGACAGCCGGGGAGCTGTTTTTT. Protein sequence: CASSQDSPWTAGELFF.

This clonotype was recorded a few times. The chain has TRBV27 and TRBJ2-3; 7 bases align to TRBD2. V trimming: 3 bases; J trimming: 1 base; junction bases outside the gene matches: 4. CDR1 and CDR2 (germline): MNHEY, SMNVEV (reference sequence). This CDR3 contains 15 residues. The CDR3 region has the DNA TGTGCCAGCAGTTTTCGAGCGGGACGCACAGATACGCAGTATTTT. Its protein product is CASSFRAGRTDTQYF.

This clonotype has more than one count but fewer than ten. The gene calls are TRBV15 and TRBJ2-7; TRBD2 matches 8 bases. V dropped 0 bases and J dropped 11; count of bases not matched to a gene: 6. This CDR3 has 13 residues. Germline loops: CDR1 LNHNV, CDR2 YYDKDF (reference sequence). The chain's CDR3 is CATSRDKGTSEYV. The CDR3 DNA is TGTGCCACCAGCAGAGATAAGGGGACTAGTGAGTACGTC.

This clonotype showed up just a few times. The CDR3 reads CASSQVGTGLNYGYTF. The CDR3 DNA is TGCGCCAGCAGCCAAGTAGGGACAGGTCTTAACTATGGCTACACCTTC. The chain employs TRBV4-1 and TRBJ1-2; 8 positions agree with TRBD1. This CDR3 is 16 amino acids long. The V gene's germline CDR1 is MGHRA and CDR2 YSYEKL. J gave up 1 base and V 1 base, and 5 bases lay outside the gene matches.

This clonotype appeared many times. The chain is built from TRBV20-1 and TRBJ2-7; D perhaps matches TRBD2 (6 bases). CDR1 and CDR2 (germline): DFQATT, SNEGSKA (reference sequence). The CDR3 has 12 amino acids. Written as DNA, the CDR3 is TGCAGCGGGGACTCAAACTTCTACGAGCAGTACGTC. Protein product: CSGDSNFYEQYV.

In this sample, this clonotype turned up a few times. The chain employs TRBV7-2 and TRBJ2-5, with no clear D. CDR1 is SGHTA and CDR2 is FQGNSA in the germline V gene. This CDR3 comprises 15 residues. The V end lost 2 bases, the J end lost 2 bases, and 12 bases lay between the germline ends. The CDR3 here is CASSLSPLDQETQYF. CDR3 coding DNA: TGTGCCAGCAGCTTAAGTCCCCTAGATCAAGAGACCCAGTACTTC.

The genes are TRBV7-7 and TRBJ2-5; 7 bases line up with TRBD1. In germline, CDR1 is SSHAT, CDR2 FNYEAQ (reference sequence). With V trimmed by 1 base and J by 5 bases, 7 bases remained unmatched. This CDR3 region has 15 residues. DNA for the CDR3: TGTGCCAGCAGCTTAGGGGGCGGCAGGGGGGAGACCCAGTACTTC. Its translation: CASSLGGGRGETQYF.

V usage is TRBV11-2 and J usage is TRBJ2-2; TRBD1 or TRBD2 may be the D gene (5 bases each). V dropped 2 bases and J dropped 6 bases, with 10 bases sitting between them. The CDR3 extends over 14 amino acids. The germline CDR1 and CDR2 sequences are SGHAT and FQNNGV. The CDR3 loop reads CASSLFRGAGELFF. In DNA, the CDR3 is TGTGCCAGCAGCTTATTTAGGGGAGCCGGGGAGCTGTTTTTT.

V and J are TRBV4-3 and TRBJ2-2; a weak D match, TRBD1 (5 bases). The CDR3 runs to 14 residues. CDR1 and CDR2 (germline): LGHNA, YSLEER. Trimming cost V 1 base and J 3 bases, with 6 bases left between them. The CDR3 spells CASSQGQYTGELFF. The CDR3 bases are TGCGCCAGCAGCCAAGGACAGTACACCGGGGAGCTGTTTTTT.

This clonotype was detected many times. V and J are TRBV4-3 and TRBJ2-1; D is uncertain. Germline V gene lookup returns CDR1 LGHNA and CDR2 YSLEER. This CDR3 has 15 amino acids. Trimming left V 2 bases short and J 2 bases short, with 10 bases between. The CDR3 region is CASSQTTNTYNEQFF. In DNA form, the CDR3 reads TGCGCCAGCAGCCAAACGACAAACACCTACAATGAGCAGTTCTTC.

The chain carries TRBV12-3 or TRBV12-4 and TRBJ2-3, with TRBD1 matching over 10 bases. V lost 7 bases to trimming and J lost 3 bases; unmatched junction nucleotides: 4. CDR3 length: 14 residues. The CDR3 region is CASTPGQGTDTQYF. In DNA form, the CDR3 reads TGTGCCAGCACCCCGGGACAGGGGACAGATACGCAGTATTTT.

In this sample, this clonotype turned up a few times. CDR3 sequence (DNA): TGTGCCAGCAAGGCAGCGGATTACCAAGAGACCCAGTACTTC. It specifies CASKAADYQETQYF. The genes are TRBV2 and TRBJ2-5; D is possibly TRBD2 (5 bases). The CDR3 spans 14 residues. CDR1 is SNHLY, CDR2 FYNNEI, per germline. V lost 7 bases, J lost 0 bases, and 12 bases lay in between.

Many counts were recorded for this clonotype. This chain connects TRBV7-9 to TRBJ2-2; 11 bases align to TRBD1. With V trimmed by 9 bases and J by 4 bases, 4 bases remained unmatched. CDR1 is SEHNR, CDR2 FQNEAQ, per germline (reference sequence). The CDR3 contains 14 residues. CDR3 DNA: TGTGCCAGTCGAGGGACAGGGGGCACCGGGGAGCTGTTTTTT. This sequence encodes CASRGTGGTGELFF.